This T cell receptor beta chain is from a study of T cell responses to AZD1222 COVID-19 vaccine. Study results and limitations: Only a handful of AZD1222 recipients, roughly six in all, had baseline seropositivity. Reportedly, close to half of spike-specific TCRs are directed against unmutated variant regions.

Pooling covered second doses at about 4 or about 12 weeks. As concerns this clone: The antigen is unknown.

Sequenced by immunoSEQ multiplex PCR; TCRdb stores in-frame clones only, minus some. Here the sample spans around 130,000 clones, nearly 90% being singletons. The receptor was derived from an adult who received the AZD1222 COVID-19 vaccine. The sample in question was peripheral blood, obtained 28 days after the second AZD1222 dose.

CDR3 amino acids: CASSPQTTGGETQYF. The CDR3, as DNA: TGTGCCAGCTCACCCCAGACGACAGGGGGCGAGACCCAGTACTTC. V and J are TRBV18 and TRBJ2-5, with 10 bases fitting TRBD1. Trimming at V came to 3 bases and at J to 5 bases, leaving 6 bases not matched to a gene. CDR1 is KGHSH, CDR2 LQKENI, per germline. The CDR3 consists of 15 residues.